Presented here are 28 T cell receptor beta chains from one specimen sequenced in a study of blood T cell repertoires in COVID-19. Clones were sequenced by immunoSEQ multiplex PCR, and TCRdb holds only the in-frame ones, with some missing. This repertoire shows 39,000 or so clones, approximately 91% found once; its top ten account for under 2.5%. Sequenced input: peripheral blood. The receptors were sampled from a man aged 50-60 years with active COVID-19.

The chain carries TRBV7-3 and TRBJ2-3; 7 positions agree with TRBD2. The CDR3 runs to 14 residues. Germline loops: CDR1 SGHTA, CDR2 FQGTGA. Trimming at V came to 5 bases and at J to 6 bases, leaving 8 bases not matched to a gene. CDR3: CASSVGGEGDTQYF. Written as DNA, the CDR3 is TGTGCCAGCAGCGTAGGTGGGGAGGGGGATACGCAGTATTTT.

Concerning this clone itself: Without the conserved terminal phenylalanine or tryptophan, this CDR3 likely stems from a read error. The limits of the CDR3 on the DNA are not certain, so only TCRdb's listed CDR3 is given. The CDR3 spells CASTDETASGREA. The V call is TRBV23-1, the J call TRBJ2-7; the table's D call TRBD2 went unverified against the DNA. TRBV23-1 is known as an ORF, though its function is uncertain. Termini included, the CDR3 measures 13 amino acids.

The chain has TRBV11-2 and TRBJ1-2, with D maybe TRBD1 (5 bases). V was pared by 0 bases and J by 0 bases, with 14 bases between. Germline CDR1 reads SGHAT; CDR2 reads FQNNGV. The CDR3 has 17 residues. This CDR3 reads CASSLDPRGAPNYGYTF. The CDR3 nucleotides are TGTGCCAGCAGCTTAGATCCCCGTGGGGCCCCTAACTATGGCTACACCTTC.

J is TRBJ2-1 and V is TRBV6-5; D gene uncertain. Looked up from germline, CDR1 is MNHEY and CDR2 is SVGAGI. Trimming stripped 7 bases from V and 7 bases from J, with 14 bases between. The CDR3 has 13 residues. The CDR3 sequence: CASTRLPGNEQFF. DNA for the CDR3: TGTGCCAGCACCAGACTCCCCGGGAATGAGCAGTTCTTC.

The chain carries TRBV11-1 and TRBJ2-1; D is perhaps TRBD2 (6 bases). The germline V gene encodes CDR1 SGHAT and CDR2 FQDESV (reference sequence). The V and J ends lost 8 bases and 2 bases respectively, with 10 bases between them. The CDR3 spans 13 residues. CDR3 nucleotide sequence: TGTGCCAGCGCTCGCGGGGCCTACAATGAGCAGTTCTTC. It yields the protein CASARGAYNEQFF.

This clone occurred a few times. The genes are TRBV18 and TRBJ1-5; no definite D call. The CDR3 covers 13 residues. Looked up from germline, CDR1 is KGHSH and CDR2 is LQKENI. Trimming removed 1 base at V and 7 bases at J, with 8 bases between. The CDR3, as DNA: TGTGCCAGCTCACCACAGGCGGAGCAGCCCCAGCATTTT. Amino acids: CASSPQAEQPQHF.

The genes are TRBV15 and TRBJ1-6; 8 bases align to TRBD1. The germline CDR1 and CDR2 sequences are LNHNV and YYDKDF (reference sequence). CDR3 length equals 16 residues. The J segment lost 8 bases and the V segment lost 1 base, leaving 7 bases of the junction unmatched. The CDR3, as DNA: TGTGCCACCAGCAGAGGCGGACAGGGAGGGGATTCACCCCTCCACTTT. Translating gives CATSRGGQGGDSPLHF. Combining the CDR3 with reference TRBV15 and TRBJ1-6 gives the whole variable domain DAMVIQNPRYQVTQFGKPVTLSCSQTLNHNVMYWYQQKSSQAPKLLFHYYDKDFNNEADTPDNFQSRRPNTSFCFLDIRSPGLGDTAMYLCATSRGGQGGDSPLHFGNGTRLTVT.

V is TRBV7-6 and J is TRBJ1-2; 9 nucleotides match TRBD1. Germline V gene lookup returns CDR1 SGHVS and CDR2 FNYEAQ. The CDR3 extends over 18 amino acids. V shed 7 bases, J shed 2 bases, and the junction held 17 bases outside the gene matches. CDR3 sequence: CASTYRTQGAGANYGYTF. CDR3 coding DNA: TGTGCCAGCACCTATCGGACACAGGGGGCGGGGGCCAACTATGGCTACACCTTC.

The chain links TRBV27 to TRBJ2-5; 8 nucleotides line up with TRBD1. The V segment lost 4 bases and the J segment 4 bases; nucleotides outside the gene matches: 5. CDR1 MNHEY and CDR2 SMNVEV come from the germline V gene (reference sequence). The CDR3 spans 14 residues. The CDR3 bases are TGTGCCAGCAGTTCCACAGGGGGGTTAGAGACCCAGTACTTC. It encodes CASSSTGGLETQYF.

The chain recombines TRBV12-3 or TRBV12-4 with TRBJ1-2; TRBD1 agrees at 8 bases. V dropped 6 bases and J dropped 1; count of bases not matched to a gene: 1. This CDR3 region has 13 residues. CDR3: CASRGQGNYGYTF. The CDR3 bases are TGTGCCAGCAGAGGACAGGGTAACTATGGCTACACCTTC.

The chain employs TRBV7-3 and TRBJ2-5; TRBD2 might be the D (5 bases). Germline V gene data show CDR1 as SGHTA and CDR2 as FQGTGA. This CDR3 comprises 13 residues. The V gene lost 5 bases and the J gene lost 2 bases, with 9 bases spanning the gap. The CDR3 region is CASSLGEQETQYF. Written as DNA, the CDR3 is TGTGCCAGCAGCCTGGGAGAACAAGAGACCCAGTACTTC. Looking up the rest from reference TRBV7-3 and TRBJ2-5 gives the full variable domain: GAGVSQTPSNKVTEKGKYVELRCDPISGHTALYWYRQSLGQGPEFLIYFQGTGAADDSGLPNDRFFAVRPEGSVSTLKIQRTERGDSAVYLCASSLGEQETQYFGPGTRLLVL.

CDR3 coding DNA: TGTGCCAGCAGCCAAGAAGAAGGGGCGGAAACTAATGAAAAACTGTTTTTT. Translation: CASSQEEGAETNEKLFF. The chain combines TRBV3-1 (or the pseudogene TRBV3-2) with TRBJ1-4; D possibly corresponds to TRBD1 (5 bases). V lost 0 bases and J 1 base, leaving 12 bases between the germline ends. The CDR3 has 17 residues. Per the germline V gene, CDR1 is LGHDT and CDR2 is YNNKEL (reference sequence).

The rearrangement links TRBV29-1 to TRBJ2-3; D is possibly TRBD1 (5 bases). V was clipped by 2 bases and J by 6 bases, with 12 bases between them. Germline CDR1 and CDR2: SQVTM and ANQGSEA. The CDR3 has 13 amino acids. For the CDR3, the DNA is TGCAGCGTTGAAACCAGGGTCGGTGATACGCAGTATTTT. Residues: CSVETRVGDTQYF.

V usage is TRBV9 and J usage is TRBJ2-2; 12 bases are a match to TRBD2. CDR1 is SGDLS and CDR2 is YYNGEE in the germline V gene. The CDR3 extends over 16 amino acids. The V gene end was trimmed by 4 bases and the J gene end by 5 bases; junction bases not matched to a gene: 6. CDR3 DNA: TGTGCCAGCAGCCGCTCCGGGACTAGCGGGACCGGGGAGCTGTTTTTT. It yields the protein CASSRSGTSGTGELFF.

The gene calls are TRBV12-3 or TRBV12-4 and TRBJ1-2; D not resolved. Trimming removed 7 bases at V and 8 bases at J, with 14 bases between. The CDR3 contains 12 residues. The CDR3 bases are TGTGCCAGCACTGAGGGCAGTGACGGCTACACCTTC. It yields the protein CASTEGSDGYTF.

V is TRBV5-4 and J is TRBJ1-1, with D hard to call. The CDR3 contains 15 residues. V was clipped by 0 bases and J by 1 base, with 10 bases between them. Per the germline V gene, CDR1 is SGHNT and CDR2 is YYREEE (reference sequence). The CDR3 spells CASSLARVRNTEAFF. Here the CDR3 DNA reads TGTGCCAGCAGCTTGGCCCGAGTGAGGAACACTGAAGCTTTCTTT.

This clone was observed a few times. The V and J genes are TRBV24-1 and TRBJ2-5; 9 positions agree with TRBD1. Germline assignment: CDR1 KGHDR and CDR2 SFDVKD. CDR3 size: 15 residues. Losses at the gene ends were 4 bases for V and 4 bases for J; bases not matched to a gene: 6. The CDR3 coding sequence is TGTGCCACCAGTGAGGGACAGGGAGGGGGAGAGACCCAGTACTTC. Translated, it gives CATSEGQGGGETQYF.

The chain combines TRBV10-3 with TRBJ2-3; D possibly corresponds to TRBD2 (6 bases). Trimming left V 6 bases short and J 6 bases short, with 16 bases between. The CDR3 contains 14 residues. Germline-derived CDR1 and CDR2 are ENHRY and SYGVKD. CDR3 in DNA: TGTGCCATCAGACCCGGGACTGGCAGGGATACGCAGTATTTT. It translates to CAIRPGTGRDTQYF.

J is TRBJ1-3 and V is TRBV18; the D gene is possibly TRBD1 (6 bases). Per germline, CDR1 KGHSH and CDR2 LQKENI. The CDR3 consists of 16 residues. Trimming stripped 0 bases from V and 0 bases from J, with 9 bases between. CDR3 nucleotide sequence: TGTGCCAGCTCACCACCCGGACAGAGCTCTGGAAACACCATATATTTT. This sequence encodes CASSPPGQSSGNTIYF.

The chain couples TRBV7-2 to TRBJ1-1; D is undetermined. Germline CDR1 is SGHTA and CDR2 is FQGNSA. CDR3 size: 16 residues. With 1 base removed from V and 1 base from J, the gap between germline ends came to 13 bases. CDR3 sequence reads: CASSLGIPRENTEAFF. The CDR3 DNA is TGTGCCAGCAGCTTAGGAATCCCTCGAGAGAACACTGAAGCTTTCTTT.

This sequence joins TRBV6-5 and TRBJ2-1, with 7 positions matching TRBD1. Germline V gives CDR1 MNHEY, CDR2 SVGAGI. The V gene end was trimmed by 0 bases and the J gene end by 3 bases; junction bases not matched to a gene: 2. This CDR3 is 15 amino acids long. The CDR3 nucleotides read TGTGCCAGCAGTTACTCCGGGACAGACTACAATGAGCAGTTCTTC. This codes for CASSYSGTDYNEQFF.

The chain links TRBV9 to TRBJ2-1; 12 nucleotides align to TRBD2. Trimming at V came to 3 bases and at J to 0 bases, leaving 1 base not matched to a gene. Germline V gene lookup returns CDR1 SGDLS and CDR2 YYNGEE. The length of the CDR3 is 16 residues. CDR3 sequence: CASSEGLAGSYNEQFF. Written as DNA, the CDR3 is TGTGCCAGCAGCGAGGGACTAGCGGGCTCCTACAATGAGCAGTTCTTC.

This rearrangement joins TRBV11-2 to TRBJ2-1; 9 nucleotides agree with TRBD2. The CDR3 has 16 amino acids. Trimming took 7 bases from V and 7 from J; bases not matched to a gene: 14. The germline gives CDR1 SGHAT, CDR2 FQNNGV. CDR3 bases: TGTGCCAGCACCCCCGAGGGGCTAGCGGGGATAAATGAGCAGTTCTTC. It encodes CASTPEGLAGINEQFF.

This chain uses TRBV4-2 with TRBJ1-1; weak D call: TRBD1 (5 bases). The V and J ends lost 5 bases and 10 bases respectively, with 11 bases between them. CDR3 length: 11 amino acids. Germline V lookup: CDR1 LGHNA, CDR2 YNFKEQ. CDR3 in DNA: TGTGCCAGCAGCAATGACAGAGGAGCTTTCTTT. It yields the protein CASSNDRGAFF.

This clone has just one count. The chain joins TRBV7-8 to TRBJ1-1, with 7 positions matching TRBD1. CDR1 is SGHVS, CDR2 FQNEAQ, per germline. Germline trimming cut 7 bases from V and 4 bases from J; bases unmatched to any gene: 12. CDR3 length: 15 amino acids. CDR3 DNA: TGTGCCAGCACCAATAGGGGGCGGCTCATCACTGAAGCTTTCTTT. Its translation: CASTNRGRLITEAFF.

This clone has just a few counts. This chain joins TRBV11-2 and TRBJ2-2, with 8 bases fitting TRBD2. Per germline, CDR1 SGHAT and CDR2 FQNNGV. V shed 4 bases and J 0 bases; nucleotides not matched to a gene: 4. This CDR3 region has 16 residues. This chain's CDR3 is CASSSSGGANTGELFF. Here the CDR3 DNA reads TGTGCCAGCAGCTCCAGCGGGGGAGCGAACACCGGGGAGCTGTTTTTT. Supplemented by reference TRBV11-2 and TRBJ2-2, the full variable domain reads EAGVAQSPRYKIIEKRQSVAFWCNPISGHATLYWYQQILGQGPKLLIQFQNNGVVDDSQLPKDRFSAERLKGVDSTLKIQPAKLEDSAVYLCASSSSGGANTGELFFGEGSRLTVL.

CDR3 nucleotide sequence: TGTGCCAGCAGCTTGACCTCAGGGTACGAGCAGTACTTC. Its translation: CASSLTSGYEQYF. The rearrangement joins TRBV7-2 to TRBJ2-7; maybe TRBD1 (5 bases). Germline V gives CDR1 SGHTA, CDR2 FQGNSA. The CDR3 spans 13 residues. Trimming shortened V by 3 bases and J by 4 bases, and 10 bases separated the two germline ends. The variable domain in full, with the rest retrieved from reference TRBV7-2 and TRBJ2-7, is GAGVSQSPSNKVTEKGKDVELRCDPISGHTALYWYRQSLGQGLEFLIYFQGNSAPDKSGLPSDRFSAERTGGSVSTLTIQRTQQEDSAVYLCASSLTSGYEQYFGPGTRLTVT.

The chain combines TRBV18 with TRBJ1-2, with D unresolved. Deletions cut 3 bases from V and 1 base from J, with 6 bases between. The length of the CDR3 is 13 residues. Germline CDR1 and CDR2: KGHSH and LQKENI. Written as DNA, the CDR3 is TGTGCCAGCTCACCGGAGAGTAACTATGGCTACACCTTC. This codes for CASSPESNYGYTF.